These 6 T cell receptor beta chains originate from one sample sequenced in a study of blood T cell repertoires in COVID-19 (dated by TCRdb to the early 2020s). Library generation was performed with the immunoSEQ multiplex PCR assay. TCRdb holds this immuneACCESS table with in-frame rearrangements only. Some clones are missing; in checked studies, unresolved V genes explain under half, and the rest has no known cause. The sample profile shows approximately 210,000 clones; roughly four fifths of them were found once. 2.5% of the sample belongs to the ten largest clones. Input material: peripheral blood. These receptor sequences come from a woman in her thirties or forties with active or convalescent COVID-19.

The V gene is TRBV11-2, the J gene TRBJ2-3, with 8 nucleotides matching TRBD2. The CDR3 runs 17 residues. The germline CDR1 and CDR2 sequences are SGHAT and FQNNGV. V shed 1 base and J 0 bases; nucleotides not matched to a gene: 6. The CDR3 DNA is TGTGCCAGCAGCTTAGGGCGCGGGAGGACTAGCACAGATACGCAGTATTTT. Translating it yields CASSLGRGRTSTDTQYF.

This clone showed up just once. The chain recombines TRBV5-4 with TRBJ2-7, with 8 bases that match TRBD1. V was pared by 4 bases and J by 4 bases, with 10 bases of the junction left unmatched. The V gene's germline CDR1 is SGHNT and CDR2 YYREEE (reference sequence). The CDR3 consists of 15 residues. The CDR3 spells CASSTGQGFGYEQYF. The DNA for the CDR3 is TGTGCCAGCAGCACTGGACAGGGCTTCGGATACGAGCAGTACTTC.

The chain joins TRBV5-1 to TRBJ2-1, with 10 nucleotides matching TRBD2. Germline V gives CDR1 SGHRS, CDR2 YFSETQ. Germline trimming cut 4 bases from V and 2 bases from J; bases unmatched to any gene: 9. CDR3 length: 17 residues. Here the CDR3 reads CASSPASGRTAYNEQFF. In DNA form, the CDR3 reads TGCGCCAGCAGCCCGGCTAGCGGGAGAACGGCCTACAATGAGCAGTTCTTC. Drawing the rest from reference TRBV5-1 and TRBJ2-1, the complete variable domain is KAGVTQTPRYLIKTRGQQVTLSCSPISGHRSVSWYQQTPGQGLQFLFEYFSETQRNKGNFPGRFSGRQFSNSRSEMNVSTLELGDSALYLCASSPASGRTAYNEQFFGPGTRLTVL.

The CDR3 loop reads CASSLFERGGLYF. The CDR3 bases are TGTGCCAGCAGTTTATTCGAGCGGGGGGGTCTGTATTTT. The rearrangement joins TRBV27 to TRBJ2-3; 10 bases are shared with TRBD2. The CDR3 is made up of 13 amino acids. Trimming cost V 1 base and J 14 bases; bases outside gene matches: 6. Germline V gene sequence: CDR1 MNHEY, CDR2 SMNVEV (reference sequence).

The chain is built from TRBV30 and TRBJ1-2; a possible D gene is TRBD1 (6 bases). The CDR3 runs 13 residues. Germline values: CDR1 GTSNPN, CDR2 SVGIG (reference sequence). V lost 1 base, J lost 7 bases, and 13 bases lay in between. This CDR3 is CAWSETGYGGYTF. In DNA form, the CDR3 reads TGTGCCTGGAGTGAAACAGGGTACGGTGGCTACACCTTC.

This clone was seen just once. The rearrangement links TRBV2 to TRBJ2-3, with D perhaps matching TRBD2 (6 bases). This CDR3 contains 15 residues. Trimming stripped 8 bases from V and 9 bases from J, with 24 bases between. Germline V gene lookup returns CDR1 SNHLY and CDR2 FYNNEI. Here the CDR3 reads CASSRRGGSGGTQYF. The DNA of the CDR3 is TGTGCCAGCTCCCGGAGGGGTGGCAGCGGTGGGACGCAGTATTTT.